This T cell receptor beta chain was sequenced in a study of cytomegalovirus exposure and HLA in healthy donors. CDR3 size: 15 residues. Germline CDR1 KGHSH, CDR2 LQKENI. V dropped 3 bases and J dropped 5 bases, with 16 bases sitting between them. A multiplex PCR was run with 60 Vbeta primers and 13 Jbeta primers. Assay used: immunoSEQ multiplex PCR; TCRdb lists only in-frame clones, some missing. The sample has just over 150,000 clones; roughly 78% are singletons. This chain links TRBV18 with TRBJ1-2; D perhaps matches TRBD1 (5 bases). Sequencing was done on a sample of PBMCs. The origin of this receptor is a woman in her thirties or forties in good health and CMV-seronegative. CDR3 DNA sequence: TGTGCCAGCTCACCTGAGGGCGGGACCGATTATGGCTACACCTTC. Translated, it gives CASSPEGGTDYGYTF.